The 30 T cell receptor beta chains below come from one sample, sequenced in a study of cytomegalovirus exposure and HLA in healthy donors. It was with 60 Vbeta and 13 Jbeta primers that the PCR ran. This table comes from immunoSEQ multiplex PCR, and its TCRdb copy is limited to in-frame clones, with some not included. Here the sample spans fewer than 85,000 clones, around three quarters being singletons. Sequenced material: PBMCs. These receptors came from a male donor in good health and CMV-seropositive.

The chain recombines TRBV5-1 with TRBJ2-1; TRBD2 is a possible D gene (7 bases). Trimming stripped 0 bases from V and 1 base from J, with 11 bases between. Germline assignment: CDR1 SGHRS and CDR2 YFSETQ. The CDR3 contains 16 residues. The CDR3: CASSLGGRGSYNEQFF. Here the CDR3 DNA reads TGCGCCAGCAGCTTGGGGGGGCGGGGGTCCTACAATGAGCAGTTCTTC.

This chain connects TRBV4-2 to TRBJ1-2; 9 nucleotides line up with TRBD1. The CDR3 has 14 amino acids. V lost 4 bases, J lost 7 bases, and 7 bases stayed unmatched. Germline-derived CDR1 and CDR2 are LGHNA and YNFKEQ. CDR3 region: CASSPGQGSFGYTF. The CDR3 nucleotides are TGTGCCAGCAGCCCCGGACAGGGGAGTTTTGGCTACACCTTC.

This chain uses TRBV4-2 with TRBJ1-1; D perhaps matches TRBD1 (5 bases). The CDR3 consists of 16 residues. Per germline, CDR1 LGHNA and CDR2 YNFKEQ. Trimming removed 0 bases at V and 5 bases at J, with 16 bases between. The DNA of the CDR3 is TGTGCCAGCAGCCAAGATGAATGGTGGGGGGGGACTGAAGCTTTCTTT. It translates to CASSQDEWWGGTEAFF.

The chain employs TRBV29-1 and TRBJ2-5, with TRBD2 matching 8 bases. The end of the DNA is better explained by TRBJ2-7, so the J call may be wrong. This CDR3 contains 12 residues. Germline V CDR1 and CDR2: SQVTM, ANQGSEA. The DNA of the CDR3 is TGCAGCGCCGTTGGGACTAGCTACGAGCAGTACTTC. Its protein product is CSAVGTSYEQYF.

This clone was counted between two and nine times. CDR3 amino acids: CASRVQGDGGYTF. The CDR3 nucleotides read TGTGCCAGCAGAGTACAGGGGGATGGCGGCTACACCTTC. This chain links TRBV6-5 with TRBJ1-2; 8 nucleotides align to TRBD1. Germline V gene sequence: CDR1 MNHEY, CDR2 SVGAGI. The CDR3 has 13 residues. J lost 8 bases, V lost 6 bases, and 8 bases had no gene match.

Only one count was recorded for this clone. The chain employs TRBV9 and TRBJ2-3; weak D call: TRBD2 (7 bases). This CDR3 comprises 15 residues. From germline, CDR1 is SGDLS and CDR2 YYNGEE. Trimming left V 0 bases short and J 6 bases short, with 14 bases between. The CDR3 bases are TGTGCCAGCAGCGTAGCTGGGGGGGGGCCCGATACGCAGTATTTT. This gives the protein CASSVAGGGPDTQYF.

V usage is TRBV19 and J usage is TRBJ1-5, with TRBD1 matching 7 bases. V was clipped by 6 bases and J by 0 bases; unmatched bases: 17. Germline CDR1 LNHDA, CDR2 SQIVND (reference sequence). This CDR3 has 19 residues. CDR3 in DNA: TGTGCCAGTAGCCGACAGGGTAATGTCGCGGGCTCTAGCAATCAGCCCCAGCATTTT. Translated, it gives CASSRQGNVAGSSNQPQHF.

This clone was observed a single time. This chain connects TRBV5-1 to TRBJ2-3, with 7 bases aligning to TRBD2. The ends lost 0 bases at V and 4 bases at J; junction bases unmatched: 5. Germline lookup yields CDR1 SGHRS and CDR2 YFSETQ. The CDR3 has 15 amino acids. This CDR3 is CASSLGGRGADTQYF. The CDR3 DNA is TGCGCCAGCAGCTTGGGCGGGAGAGGGGCAGATACGCAGTATTTT.

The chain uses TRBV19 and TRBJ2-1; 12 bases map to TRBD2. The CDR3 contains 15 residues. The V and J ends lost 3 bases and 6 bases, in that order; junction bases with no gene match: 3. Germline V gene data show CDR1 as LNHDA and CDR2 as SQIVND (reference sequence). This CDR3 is CASSILAGGFNEQFF. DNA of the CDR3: TGTGCCAGTAGTATTCTAGCGGGAGGGTTCAATGAGCAGTTCTTC. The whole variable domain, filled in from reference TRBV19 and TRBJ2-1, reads DGGITQSPKYLFRKEGQNVTLSCEQNLNHDAMYWYRQDPGQGLRLIYYSQIVNDFQKGDIAEGYSVSREKKESFPLTVTSAQKNPTAFYLCASSILAGGFNEQFFGPGTRLTVL.

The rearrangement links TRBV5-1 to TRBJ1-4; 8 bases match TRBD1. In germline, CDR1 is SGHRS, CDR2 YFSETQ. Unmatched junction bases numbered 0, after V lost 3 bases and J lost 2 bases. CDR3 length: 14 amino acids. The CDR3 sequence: CASSWTGTNEKLFF. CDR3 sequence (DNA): TGCGCCAGCAGCTGGACAGGGACTAATGAAAAACTGTTTTTT.

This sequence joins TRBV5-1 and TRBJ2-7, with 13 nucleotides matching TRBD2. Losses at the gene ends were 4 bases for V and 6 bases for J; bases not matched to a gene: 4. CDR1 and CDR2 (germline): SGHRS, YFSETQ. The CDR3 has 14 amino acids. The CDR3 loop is CASSGTSGIGEQYF. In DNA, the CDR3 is TGCGCCAGCAGCGGGACTAGCGGGATAGGCGAGCAGTACTTC.

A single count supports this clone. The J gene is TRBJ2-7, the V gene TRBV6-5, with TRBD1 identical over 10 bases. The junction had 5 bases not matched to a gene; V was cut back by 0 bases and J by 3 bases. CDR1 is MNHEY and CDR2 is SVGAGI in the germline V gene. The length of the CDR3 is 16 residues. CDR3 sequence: CASSYSGTGVNYEQYF. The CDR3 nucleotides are TGTGCCAGCAGTTACTCAGGGACAGGGGTTAACTACGAGCAGTACTTC.

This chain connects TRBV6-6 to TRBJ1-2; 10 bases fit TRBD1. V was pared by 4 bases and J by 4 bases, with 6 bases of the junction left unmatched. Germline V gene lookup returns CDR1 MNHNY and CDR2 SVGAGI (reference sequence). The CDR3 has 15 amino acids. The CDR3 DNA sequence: TGTGCCAGCAGTTCTAGACAGGGGGCAGGCTATGGCTACACCTTC. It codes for CASSSRQGAGYGYTF.

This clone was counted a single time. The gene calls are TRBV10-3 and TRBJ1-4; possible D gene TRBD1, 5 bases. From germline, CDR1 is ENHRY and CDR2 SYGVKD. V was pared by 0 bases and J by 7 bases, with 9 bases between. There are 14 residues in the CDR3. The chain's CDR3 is CAISESGGSEKLFF. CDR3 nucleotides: TGTGCCATCAGTGAGTCCGGGGGGAGTGAAAAACTGTTTTTT.

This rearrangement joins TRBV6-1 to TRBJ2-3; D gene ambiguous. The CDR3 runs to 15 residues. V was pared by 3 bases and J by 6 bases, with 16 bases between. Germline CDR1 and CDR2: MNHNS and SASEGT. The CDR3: CASSEAGVHRDTQYF. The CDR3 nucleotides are TGTGCCAGCAGTGAGGCAGGCGTTCACCGGGATACGCAGTATTTT.

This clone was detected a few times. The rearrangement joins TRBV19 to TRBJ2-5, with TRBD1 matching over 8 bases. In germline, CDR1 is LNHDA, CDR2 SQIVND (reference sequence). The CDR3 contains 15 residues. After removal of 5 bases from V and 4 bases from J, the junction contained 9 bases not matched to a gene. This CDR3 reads CASSDPGQGGETQYF. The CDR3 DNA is TGTGCCAGTAGTGACCCCGGACAGGGTGGAGAGACCCAGTACTTC.

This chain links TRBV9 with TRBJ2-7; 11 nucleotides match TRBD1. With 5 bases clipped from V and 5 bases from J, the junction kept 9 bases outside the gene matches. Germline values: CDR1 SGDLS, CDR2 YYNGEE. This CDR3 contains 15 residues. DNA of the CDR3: TGTGCCAGCAGTACCGGGACAGGGGGTTACGACGAGCAGTACTTC. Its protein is CASSTGTGGYDEQYF.

For the CDR3, the DNA is TGTGCCAGCAGTCGCGGGGGGGATACGCAGTATTTT. This sequence encodes CASSRGGDTQYF. The V gene is TRBV6-4, the J gene TRBJ2-3; 8 nucleotides align to TRBD2. V shed 5 bases and J 6 bases; nucleotides not matched to a gene: 1. The CDR3 has 12 amino acids. Per germline, CDR1 MRHNA and CDR2 SNTAGT.

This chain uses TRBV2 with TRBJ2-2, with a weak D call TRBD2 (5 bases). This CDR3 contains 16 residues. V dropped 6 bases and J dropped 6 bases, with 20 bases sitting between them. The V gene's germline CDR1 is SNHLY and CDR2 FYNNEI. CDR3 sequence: CASRKSSATGAGELFF. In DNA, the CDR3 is TGTGCCAGCAGGAAGAGTAGCGCGACGGGTGCCGGGGAGCTGTTTTTT.

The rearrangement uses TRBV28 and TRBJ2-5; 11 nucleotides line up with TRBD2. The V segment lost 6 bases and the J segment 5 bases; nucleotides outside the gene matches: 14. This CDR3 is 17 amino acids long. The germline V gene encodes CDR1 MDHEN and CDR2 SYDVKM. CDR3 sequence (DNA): TGTGCCAGCAGAGCGCCCGTTAGCGGGGGGGCGCGGGAGACCCAGTACTTC. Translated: CASRAPVSGGARETQYF. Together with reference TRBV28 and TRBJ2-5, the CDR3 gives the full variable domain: DVKVTQSSRYLVKRTGEKVFLECVQDMDHENMFWYRQDPGLGLRLIYFSYDVKMKEKGDIPEGYSVSREKKERFSLILESASTNQTSMYLCASRAPVSGGARETQYFGPGTRLLVL.

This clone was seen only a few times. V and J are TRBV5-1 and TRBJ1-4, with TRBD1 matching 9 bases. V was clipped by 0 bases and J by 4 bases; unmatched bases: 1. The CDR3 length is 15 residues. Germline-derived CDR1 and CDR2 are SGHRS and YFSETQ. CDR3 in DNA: TGCGCCAGCAGCTTGGGGACAGGGGTTAATGAAAAACTGTTTTTT. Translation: CASSLGTGVNEKLFF.

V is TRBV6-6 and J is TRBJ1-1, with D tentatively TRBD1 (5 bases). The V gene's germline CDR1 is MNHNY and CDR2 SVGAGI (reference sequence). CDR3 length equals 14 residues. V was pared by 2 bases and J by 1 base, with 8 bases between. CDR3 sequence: CASSYGAGNTEAFF. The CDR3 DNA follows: TGTGCCAGCAGTTACGGGGCCGGGAACACTGAAGCTTTCTTT.

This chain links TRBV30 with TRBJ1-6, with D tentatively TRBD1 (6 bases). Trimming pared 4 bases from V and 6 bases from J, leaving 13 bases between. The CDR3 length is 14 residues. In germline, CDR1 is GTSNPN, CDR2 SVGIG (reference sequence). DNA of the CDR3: TGTGCCTGGATGATACAGGGTCGTAATTCACCCCTCCACTTT. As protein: CAWMIQGRNSPLHF.

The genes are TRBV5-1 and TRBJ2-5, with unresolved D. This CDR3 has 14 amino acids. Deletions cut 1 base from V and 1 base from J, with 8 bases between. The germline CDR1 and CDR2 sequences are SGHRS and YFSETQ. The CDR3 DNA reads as TGCGCCAGCAGCTTGATCAGGTTCCAAGAGACCCAGTACTTC. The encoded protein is CASSLIRFQETQYF.

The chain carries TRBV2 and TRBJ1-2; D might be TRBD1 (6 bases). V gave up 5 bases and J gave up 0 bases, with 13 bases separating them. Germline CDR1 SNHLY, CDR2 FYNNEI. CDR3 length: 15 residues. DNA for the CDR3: TGTGCCAGCAGTTCTATGACAGGATCTAACTATGGCTACACCTTC. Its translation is CASSSMTGSNYGYTF.

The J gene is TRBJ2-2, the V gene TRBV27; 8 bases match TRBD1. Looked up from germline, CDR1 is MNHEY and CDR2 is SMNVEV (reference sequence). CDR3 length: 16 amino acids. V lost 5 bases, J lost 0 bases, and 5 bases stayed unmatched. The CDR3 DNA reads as TGTGCCAGCAGTCCCAGGGGGCCGGCGAACACCGGGGAGCTGTTTTTT. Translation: CASSPRGPANTGELFF.

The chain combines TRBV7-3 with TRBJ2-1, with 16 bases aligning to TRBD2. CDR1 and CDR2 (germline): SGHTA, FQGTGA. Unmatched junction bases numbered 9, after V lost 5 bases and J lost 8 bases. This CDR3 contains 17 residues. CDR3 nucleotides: TGTGCCAGCAGCCGGAGTACCGGGACTAGCGGGGGGGATGAGCAGTTCTTC. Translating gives CASSRSTGTSGGDEQFF.

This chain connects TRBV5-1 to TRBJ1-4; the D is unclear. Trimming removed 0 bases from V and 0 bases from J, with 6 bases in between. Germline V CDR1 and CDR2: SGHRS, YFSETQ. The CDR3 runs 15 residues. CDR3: CASSLGGTTNEKLFF. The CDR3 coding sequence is TGCGCCAGCAGCTTGGGAGGGACAACTAATGAAAAACTGTTTTTT.

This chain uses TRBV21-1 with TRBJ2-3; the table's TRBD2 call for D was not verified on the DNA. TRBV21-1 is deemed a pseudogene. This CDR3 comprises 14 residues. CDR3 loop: CASSKWRSTDTQYF. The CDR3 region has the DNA TGTGCCAGCAGCAAATGGCGGAGCACAGATACGCAGTATTTT.

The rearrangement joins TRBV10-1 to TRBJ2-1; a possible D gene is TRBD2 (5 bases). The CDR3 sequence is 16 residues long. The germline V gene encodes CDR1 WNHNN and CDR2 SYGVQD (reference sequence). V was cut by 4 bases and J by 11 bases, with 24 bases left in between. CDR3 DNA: TGCGCCAGCAGTGGGGGAGCGGAGACCACGTCAATGAAGCAGTTCTTC. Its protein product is CASSGGAETTSMKQFF.